This T cell receptor (beta chain) came from a study of identical twins (dated by TCRdb to the mid-2010s). The study in broad terms: TCR alpha and beta repertoires from monozygotic twins, unrelated adults of various ages and cord blood were deep-sequenced to test whether fetal clonotypes persist. Replicate twin experiments were performed at different times using different library preparation protocols to rule out contamination.

Libraries were built with 5' RACE. The reads were generated on an Illumina HiSeq 2000. Template switching added a universal primer binding site, and the final cDNA carried a unique molecular identifier that allowed TCR cDNA molecules to be counted accurately. Specific primers in the conserved constant-segment region were used to synthesize first-strand cDNA for the TCR alpha and beta chains. To control for contamination, every cDNA library was double barcoded, receiving both a SMART-Mk sample barcode and Illumina barcodes. Two successive PCR steps introduced TruSeq adapter sequences along with Illumina sample barcodes. The TCR alpha and beta cDNA libraries were sequenced on the Illumina HiSeq platform using custom primers. Concerning the study's data processing: Unique molecular identifiers were extracted from raw reads with MiGEC, and CDR3 positions were determined with MiXCR. Recombination models were inferred per individual with the repgenHMM and IGoR tools using an EM algorithm. Shared clonotypes were analyzed with the tcR package in R, and sharing was normalized by the product of cloneset sizes. To study raw recombination without the effects of thymic and clonal selection, out-of-frame nonproductive sequences were analyzed. TCRdb reanalyzed the raw reads on its own, using fastp at Q25 for trimming and MiXCR for clone calling, and kept in-frame beta chains. Rows are unified per CDR3 protein, each entry keeping the most common DNA and genes. TCRdb, not the authors, supplied the V and J calls. Within this sample are 700,000 or so distinct CDR3 sequences, with under 9% of them counted one time only. The leading ten clones occupy 0.75% to 1% of the sample.

This clonotype was seen a few times. Its antigen target is currently unknown. No clone much larger than this one lies a single base away; base qualities are absent. Every donor was a healthy Caucasian. Three pairs of female monozygotic twins, all aged about 18 to 30 years, made up the twin cohort. RNA for TCR libraries was isolated from peripheral blood mononuclear cells. The cysteine opens and the phenylalanine closes a CDR3 of 13 amino acids. The read is trimmed to its CDR3 DNA, 39 bases read in frame from base 1. CDR1 and CDR2, per the germline V gene, are KGHSH and LQKENI. The junction shows trimming of 4 bases on V and 6 bases on J, and the gene matches do not reach 2 bases of it. Study-wide conclusions, independent of this receptor: In monozygotic twins, recombination models systematically underestimated out-of-frame TCR alpha sharing, but the models matched the sharing seen between unrelated individuals. Invariant T cells such as MAIT and iNKT could partly confound zero-insertion analyses, although diverse VJ usage argued against such confounding for most clonotypes. Conclusions relied on cross-sectional statistical analysis, since the same donors could not be followed over many years. Abundant cord blood beta clonotypes had fewer insertions, young adult naive repertoires showed a similar but weaker trend, and memory repertoires showed no such trend. A weaker excess of twin sharing was found in beta out-of-frame sequences because the signal-to-noise ratio was lowered by fewer shared sequences. Compared with coincidental sharing between unrelated individuals, out-of-frame TCR alpha sequences shared between twins showed an excess of sequences with low generation probability.

The same specimen was also included in a second study, on yellow fever vaccine responses in identical twins. Looking at the second paper: The authors reported that the T cell response to vaccination in identical twins appeared partly convergent and partly personalized. In the study, vaccine-responding T cell clones were precisely tracked in identical twins.

The origin of this receptor is a woman between 18 and 30 years old in good health. What was sequenced was PBMCs. Recombination linked TRBV18 to TRBJ2-2, with 7 bases in between that match TRBD2. The CDR3 protein: CASSQTSPGELFF. The DNA reads TGTGCCAGCTCACAGACTAGCCCCGGGGAGCTGTTTTTT.